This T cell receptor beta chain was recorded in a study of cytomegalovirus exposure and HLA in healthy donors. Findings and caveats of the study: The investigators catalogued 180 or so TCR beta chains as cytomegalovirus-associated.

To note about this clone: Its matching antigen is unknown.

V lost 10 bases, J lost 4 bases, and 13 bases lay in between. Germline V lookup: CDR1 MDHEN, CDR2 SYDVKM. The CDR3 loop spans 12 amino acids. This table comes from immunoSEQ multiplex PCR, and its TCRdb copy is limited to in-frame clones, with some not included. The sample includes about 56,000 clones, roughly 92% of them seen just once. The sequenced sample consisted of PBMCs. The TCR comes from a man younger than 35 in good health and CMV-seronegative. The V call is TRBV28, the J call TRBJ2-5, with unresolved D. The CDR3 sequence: CAISVGGETQYF. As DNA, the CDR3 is TGTGCCATTTCTGTCGGCGGAGAGACCCAGTACTTC.